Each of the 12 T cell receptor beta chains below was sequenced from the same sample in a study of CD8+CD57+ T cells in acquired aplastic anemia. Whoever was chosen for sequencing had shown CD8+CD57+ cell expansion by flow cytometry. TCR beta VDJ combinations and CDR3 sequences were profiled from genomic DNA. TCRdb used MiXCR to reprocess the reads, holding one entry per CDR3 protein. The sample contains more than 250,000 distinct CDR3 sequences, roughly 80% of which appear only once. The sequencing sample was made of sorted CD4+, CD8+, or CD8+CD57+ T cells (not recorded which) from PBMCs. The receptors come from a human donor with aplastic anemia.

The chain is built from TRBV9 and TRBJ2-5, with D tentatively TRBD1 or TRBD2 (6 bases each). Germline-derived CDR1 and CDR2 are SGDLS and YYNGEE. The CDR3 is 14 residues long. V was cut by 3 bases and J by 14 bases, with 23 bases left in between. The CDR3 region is CASSGGGGTTTAYF. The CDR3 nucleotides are TGTGCCAGCAGCGGAGGCGGCGGGACAACTACCGCTTACTTC.

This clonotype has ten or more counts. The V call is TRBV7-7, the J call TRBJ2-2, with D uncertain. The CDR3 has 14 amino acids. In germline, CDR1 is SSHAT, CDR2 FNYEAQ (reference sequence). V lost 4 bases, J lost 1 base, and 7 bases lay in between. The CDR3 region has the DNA TGTGCCAGCAGCTACACGGGGAACACCGGGGAGCTGTTTTTT. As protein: CASSYTGNTGELFF.

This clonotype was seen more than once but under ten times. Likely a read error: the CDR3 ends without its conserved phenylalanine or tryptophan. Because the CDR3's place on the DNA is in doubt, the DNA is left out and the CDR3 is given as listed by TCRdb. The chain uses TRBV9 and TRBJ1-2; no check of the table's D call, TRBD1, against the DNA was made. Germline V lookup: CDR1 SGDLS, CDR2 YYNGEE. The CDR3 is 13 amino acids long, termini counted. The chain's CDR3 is CASSVGSGGTGEL.

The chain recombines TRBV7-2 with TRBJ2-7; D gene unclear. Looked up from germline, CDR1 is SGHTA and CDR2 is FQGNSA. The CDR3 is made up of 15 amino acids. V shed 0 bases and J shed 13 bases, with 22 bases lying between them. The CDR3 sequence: CASSLAPSPDTQYYV. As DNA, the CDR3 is TGTGCCAGCAGCTTAGCGCCTAGTCCCGACACGCAGTATTACGTC.

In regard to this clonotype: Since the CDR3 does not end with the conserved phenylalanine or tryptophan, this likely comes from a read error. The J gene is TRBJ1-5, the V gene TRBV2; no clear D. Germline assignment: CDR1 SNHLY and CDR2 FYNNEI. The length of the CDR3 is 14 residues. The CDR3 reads CASSHSYSNPPQHC. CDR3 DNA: TGTGCCAGCAGTCATTCGTATAGTAATCCGCCCCAGCATTGT.

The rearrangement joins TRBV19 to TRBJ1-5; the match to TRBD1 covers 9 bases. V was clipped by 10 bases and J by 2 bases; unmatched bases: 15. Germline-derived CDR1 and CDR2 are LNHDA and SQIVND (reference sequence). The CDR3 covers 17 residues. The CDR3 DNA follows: TGTGCCATCAGTGGAGGGACAGGGACCTACGGCAATCAGCCCCAGCATTTT. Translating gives CAISGGTGTYGNQPQHF.

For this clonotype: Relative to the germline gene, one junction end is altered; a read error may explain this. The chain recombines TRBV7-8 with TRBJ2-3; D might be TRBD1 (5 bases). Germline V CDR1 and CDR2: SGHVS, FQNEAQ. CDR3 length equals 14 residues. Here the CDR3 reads CASSFAPDRTTQSF. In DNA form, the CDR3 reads TGTGCCAGCAGCTTTGCTCCAGACCGGACAACGCAGTCCTTT. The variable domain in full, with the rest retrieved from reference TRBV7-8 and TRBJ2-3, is GAGVSQSPRYKVAKRGQDVALRCDPISGHVSLFWYQQALGQGPEFLTYFQNEAQLDKSGLPSDRFFAERPEGSVSTLKIQRTQQEDSAVYLCASSFAPDRTTQSFGPGTRLTVL.

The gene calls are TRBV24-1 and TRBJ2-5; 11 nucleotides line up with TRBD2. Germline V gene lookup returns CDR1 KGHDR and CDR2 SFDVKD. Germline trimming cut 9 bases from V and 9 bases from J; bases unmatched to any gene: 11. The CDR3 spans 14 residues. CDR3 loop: CATGTSGSREAQYF. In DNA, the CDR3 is TGTGCCACCGGTACTAGCGGGAGCAGGGAGGCCCAGTACTTC.

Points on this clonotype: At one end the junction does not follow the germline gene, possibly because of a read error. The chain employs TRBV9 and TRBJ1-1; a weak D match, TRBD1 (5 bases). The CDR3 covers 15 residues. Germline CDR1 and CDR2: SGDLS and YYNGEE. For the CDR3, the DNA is TGTGCCAGCAGCGCAGTACAGGCACCGAACACTGGAGCTTTCTTT. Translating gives CASSAVQAPNTGAFF.

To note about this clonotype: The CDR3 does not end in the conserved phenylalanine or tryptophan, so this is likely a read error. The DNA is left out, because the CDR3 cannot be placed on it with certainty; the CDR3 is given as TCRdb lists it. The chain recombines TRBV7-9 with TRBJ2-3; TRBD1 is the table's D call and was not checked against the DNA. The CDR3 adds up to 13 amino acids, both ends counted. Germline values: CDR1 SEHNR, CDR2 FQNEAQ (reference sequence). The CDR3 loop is CASGAGAENQYFV.

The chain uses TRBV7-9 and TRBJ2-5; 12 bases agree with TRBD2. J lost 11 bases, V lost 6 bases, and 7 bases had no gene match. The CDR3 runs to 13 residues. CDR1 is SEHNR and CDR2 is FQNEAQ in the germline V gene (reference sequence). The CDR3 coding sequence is TGTGCCAGCAGTCTAGCGGGGGGGGTGACGCAGTACTTC. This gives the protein CASSLAGGVTQYF.

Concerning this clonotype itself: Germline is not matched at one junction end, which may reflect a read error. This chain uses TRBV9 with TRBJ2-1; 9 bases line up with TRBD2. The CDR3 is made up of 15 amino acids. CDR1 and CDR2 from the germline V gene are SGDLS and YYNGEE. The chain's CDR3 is CASSLGVAGANGQFF. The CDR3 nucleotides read TGTGCCAGCAGCTTAGGAGTAGCGGGGGCGAATGGGCAGTTCTTC.